This T cell receptor beta chain was identified in a study of blood T cell repertoires in COVID-19. On the study more broadly: Samples of COVID-19 (acute and convalescent) were obtained from the United States, Italy and Spain.

Repertoires were generated with immunoSEQ multiplex PCR, while TCRdb's copy carries only in-frame clones and drops some. The sample consists of roughly 150,000 clones, around 80% of them appearing once. Participants were aged about 18 to 100 years from some 24 US areas. Looked up from germline, CDR1 is LNHDA and CDR2 is SQIVND (reference sequence). V shed 8 bases and J shed 7 bases, with 23 bases lying between them. There are 15 residues in the CDR3. The chain joins TRBV19 to TRBJ1-2; D not certain. The sequenced material came from PBMCs or T cells enriched from blood (not recorded which). This clonotype was obtained from a man between 65 and 85 years old who had been exposed to COVID-19. The CDR3 reads CASESAGVSPGGYTF. The CDR3 bases are TGTGCCAGTGAATCGGCTGGAGTCTCTCCTGGTGGCTACACCTTC.